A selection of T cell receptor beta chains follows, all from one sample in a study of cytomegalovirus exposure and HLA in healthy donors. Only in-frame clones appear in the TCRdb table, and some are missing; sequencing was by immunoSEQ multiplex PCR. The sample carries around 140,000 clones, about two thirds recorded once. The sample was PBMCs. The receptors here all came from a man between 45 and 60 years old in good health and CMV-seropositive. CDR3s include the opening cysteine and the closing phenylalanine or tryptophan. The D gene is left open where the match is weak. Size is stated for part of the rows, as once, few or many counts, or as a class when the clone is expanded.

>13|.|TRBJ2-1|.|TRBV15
CATSPGSRNEQFF
TGTGCCACCAGCCCAGGATCCCGCAATGAGCAGTTCTTC
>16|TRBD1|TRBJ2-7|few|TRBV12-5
CASGLPQGQIIYEQYF
TGTGCTAGTGGTTTGCCCCAGGGACAGATAATCTACGAGCAGTACTTC
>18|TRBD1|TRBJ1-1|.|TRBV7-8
CASSSAPDRGRWDTEAFF
TGTGCCAGCAGCTCGGCGCCTGACAGGGGGCGATGGGACACTGAAGCTTTCTTT
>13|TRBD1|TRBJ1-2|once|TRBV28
CASSKTGVYGYTF
TGTGCCAGCAGCAAAACAGGGGTCTATGGCTACACCTTC
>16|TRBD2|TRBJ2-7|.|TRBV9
CASSPQTSGVGYEQYF
TGTGCCAGCAGCCCACAAACCAGCGGGGTAGGCTACGAGCAGTACTTC
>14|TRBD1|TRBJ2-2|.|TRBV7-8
CASSKDRGAGELFF
TGTGCCAGCAGCAAAGACAGGGGAGCCGGGGAGCTGTTTTTT
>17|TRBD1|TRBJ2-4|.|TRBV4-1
CASSQDWTGDPKNIQYF
TGCGCCAGCAGCCAAGATTGGACAGGGGATCCCAAAAACATTCAGTACTTC
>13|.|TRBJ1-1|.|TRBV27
CASSLLAGTEAFF
TGTGCCAGCAGTTTATTGGCAGGGACTGAAGCTTTCTTT
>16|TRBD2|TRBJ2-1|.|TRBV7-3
CASSLGGEGPENEQFF
TGTGCCAGCAGCCTCGGGGGGGAGGGCCCTGAAAATGAGCAGTTCTTC
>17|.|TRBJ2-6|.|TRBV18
CASSRQATYSGANVLTF
TGTGCCAGCTCACGACAGGCTACTTACTCTGGGGCCAACGTCCTGACTTTC
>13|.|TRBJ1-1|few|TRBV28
CASRSFMNTEAFF
TGTGCCAGCAGGTCCTTTATGAACACTGAAGCTTTCTTT